This TCR beta chain emerged from a study of blood T cell repertoires in COVID-19. At the level of the study: From T cells, B-cell-depleted T cells, or PBMCs came the material, which was cDNA or gDNA.

In the original processing: By means of reference gene primer amplification, nucleated cell counts were estimated. TCRdb keeps only in-frame clones here, not all; method: immunoSEQ multiplex PCR. V and J calls and clone size are as listed in that table; D and trimming were resolved from the DNA. The sample lists tens of thousands of clones, approximately 93% occurring once. Seattle-derived patients entered the study during active infection and were followed longitudinally. J gave up 6 bases and V 5 bases, and 7 bases lay outside the gene matches. The CDR3 has 14 amino acids. Germline V lookup: CDR1 LGHNA, CDR2 YNFKEQ.

The origin of this receptor is a woman in her 70s with COVID-19, enrolled during active disease. The source material was peripheral blood. This rearrangement joins TRBV4-2 to TRBJ2-1; TRBD2 matches at 7 bases. The CDR3 reads CASSWKGGSNEQFF. CDR3 DNA sequence: TGTGCCAGCAGCTGGAAGGGCGGGAGCAATGAGCAGTTCTTC.